This TCR beta chain was sequenced during a study of blood T cell repertoires in COVID-19. Overall study: COVID-19 samples, acute and convalescent, were from the United States, Italy and Spain. T cells, B-cell-depleted T cells, or PBMCs supplied cDNA or gDNA.

Sequencing used immunoSEQ multiplex PCR; TCRdb keeps in-frame clones, though not all of them. The profile shows a few hundred thousand clones, 87% of them singletons. Ages ranged from roughly 18 to 100 years, with residence in around 24 US areas. This CDR3 is 12 amino acids long. The V and J ends lost 4 bases and 8 bases respectively, with 14 bases between them. Germline lookup yields CDR1 SQVTM and CDR2 ANQGSEA. The receptor comes from a man younger than 40 in a cohort exposed to, infected with or recovered from COVID-19 (not recorded which). The sequenced sample was PBMCs or T cells enriched from blood (not recorded which). The rearrangement links TRBV29-1 to TRBJ1-2, with TRBD1 as a possible D gene (5 bases). In DNA form, the CDR3 reads TGCAGCGTTGCAGGAGGGGTCCGGGGCTACACCTTC. Protein sequence: CSVAGGVRGYTF. Full variable domain (remainder filled in from reference TRBV29-1 and TRBJ1-2): SAVISQKPSRDICQRGTSLTIQCQVDSQVTMMFWYRQQPGQSLTLIATANQGSEATYESGFVIDKFPISRPNLTFSTLTVSNMSPEDSSIYLCSVAGGVRGYTFGSGTRLTVV.